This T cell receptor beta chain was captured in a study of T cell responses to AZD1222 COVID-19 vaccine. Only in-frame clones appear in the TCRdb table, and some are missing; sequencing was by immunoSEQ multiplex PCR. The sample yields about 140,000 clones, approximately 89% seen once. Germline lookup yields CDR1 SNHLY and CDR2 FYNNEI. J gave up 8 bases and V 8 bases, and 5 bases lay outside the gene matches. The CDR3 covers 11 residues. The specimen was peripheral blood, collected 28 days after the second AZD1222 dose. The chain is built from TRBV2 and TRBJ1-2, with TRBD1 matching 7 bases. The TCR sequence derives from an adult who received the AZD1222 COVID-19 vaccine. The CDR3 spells CASGGTAGYTF. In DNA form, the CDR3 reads TGTGCCAGCGGGGGGACAGCGGGCTACACCTTC.